The entry below gives a single T cell receptor (beta chain) sequence along with its context. Other nucleotide sequences from this sample produce the same CDR3. This sample was included in a study of control samples from healthy donors and cancer patients. V shed 5 bases and J 4 bases; nucleotides not matched to a gene: 10. The CDR3 totals 14 residues. CDR1 and CDR2 (germline): GTSNPN, SVGIG (reference sequence). Here immunoSEQ multiplex PCR was the method, and the copy in TCRdb shows in-frame clones only, minus some. The repertoire consists of under 200,000 clones, with 85% to 90% occurring once and the leading ten covering over 4%.

This clonotype was obtained from a woman aged 25 to 39 in good health. The J gene is TRBJ1-1, the V gene TRBV30; TRBD1 matches at 7 bases. Sequenced sample: blood. The CDR3 DNA follows: TGTGCCTGGGTGGACAGGCGGTTAGGCACTGAAGCTTTCTTT. Its translation is CAWVDRRLGTEAFF.